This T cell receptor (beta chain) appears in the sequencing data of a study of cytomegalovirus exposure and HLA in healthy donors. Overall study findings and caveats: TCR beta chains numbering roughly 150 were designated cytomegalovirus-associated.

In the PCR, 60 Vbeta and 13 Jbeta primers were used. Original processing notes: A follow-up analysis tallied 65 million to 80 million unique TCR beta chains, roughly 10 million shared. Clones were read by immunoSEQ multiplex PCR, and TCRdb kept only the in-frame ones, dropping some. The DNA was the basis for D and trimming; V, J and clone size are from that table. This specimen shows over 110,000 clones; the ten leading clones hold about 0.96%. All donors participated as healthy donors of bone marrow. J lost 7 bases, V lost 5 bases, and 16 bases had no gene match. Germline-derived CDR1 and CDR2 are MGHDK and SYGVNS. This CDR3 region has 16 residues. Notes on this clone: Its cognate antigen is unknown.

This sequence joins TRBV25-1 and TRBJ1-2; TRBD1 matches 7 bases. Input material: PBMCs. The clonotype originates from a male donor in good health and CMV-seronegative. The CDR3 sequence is CASSTPPGTAPFGYTF. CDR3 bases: TGTGCCAGCAGTACCCCCCCCGGGACAGCTCCCTTTGGCTACACCTTC.